Listed here are 21 T cell receptor beta chains from one sample, sequenced in a study of cytomegalovirus exposure and HLA in healthy donors. In the PCR, 60 Vbeta and 13 Jbeta primers were used. Clones were sequenced by immunoSEQ multiplex PCR, and TCRdb holds only the in-frame ones, with some missing. The profile shows some 120,000 clones, approximately 80% of them singletons. Sequenced input: PBMCs. These receptors were obtained from a man under 40 in good health and CMV-seronegative.

In nucleotides, the CDR3 is TGTGCCAGTAGTCCCGAGCTTGGCGGCAACTATGGCTACACCTTC. Its translation is CASSPELGGNYGYTF. This chain links TRBV19 with TRBJ1-2; D is unresolved. In germline, CDR1 is LNHDA, CDR2 SQIVND (reference sequence). This CDR3 region has 15 residues. Trimming pared 5 bases from V and 2 bases from J, leaving 15 bases between.

Only a few counts were recorded for this clone. V gene TRBV19 combines with J gene TRBJ2-5; 10 bases map to TRBD2. The CDR3 covers 18 residues. Germline V gene data show CDR1 as LNHDA and CDR2 as SQIVND (reference sequence). With 3 bases clipped from V and 2 bases from J, the junction kept 12 bases outside the gene matches. The CDR3 is CASSILSGRVVGQETQYF. CDR3 sequence (DNA): TGTGCCAGTAGTATTCTAAGCGGGAGGGTCGTTGGGCAAGAGACCCAGTACTTC.

This clone has only one observation. The chain carries TRBV27 and TRBJ2-3; 9 bases fit TRBD2. Trimming removed 3 bases from V and 3 bases from J; junction bases left unmatched: 4. Germline CDR1 reads MNHEY; CDR2 reads SMNVEV (reference sequence). This CDR3 is built from 15 residues. The CDR3, as DNA: TGTGCCAGCAGTTTGTCGCTAGCGGGAACAGATACGCAGTATTTT. Translating gives CASSLSLAGTDTQYF.

The chain recombines TRBV6-5 with TRBJ2-7; TRBD1 agrees at 7 bases. V trimming: 2 bases; J trimming: 3 bases; junction bases outside the gene matches: 4. The CDR3 covers 14 residues. In germline, CDR1 is MNHEY, CDR2 SVGAGI. CDR3 nucleotide sequence: TGTGCCAGCAGTTACACAGGGGCAGGCTACGAGCAGTACTTC. Translating it yields CASSYTGAGYEQYF.

The rearrangement links TRBV7-9 to TRBJ1-2; 7 bases fit TRBD1. After removal of 5 bases from V and 4 bases from J, the junction contained 13 bases not matched to a gene. From germline, CDR1 is SEHNR and CDR2 FQNEAQ (reference sequence). The CDR3 consists of 16 residues. The DNA of the CDR3 is TGTGCCAGCAGCCGGGACAGCTCCAGTGTTGGCTATGGCTACACCTTC. Translating it yields CASSRDSSSVGYGYTF. Looking up the rest from reference TRBV7-9 and TRBJ1-2 gives the full variable domain: DTGVSQNPRHKITKRGQNVTFRCDPISEHNRLYWYRQTLGQGPEFLTYFQNEAQLEKSRLLSDRFSAERPKGSFSTLEIQRTEQGDSAMYLCASSRDSSSVGYGYTFGSGTRLTVV.

This clone is a singleton in its sample. The chain employs TRBV27 and TRBJ2-2; 7 nucleotides agree with TRBD1. This CDR3 is 14 amino acids long. Germline V gives CDR1 MNHEY, CDR2 SMNVEV (reference sequence). V shed 8 bases, J shed 8 bases, and the junction held 11 bases outside the gene matches. The CDR3 protein is CASGDRDSRGELFF. The CDR3 region has the DNA TGTGCCAGCGGCGACCGGGACAGTCGGGGGGAGCTGTTTTTT.

This clone was found a few times. V and J are TRBV5-1 and TRBJ2-2, with D perhaps TRBD2 (5 bases). CDR3 length: 17 amino acids. The V gene's germline CDR1 is SGHRS and CDR2 YFSETQ. V lost 4 bases to trimming and J lost 5 bases, with 21 bases between them. CDR3 protein: CASSPMTARSGTGELFF. The CDR3 region has the DNA TGCGCCAGCAGCCCCATGACCGCCCGGAGCGGAACCGGGGAGCTGTTTTTT.

The chain employs TRBV29-1 and TRBJ1-2; 8 nucleotides align to TRBD1. The CDR3 is 11 residues long. J gave up 8 bases and V 7 bases, and 6 bases lay outside the gene matches. From germline, CDR1 is SQVTM and CDR2 ANQGSEA. The CDR3 region has the DNA TGCAGCGCCGCGGACAGGGAGGGCTACACCTTC. Translating it yields CSAADREGYTF.

This clone has only a few counts. Here the CDR3 reads CASSPEESMNTEAFF. The DNA for the CDR3 is TGCGCCAGCAGCCCAGAGGAAAGTATGAACACTGAAGCTTTCTTT. This chain links TRBV10-2 with TRBJ1-1; D gene ambiguous. V was clipped by 6 bases and J by 0 bases, with 14 bases between them. The CDR3 loop spans 15 amino acids. CDR1 WSHSY and CDR2 SAAADI come from the germline V gene.

The DNA of the CDR3 is TGCGCCAGCAGGGGGGACAGGGAGTACGAGCAGTACTTC. Amino acid sequence: CASRGDREYEQYF. This chain joins TRBV10-2 and TRBJ2-7; 9 bases agree with TRBD1. V lost 6 bases, J lost 4 bases, and 4 bases stayed unmatched. The CDR3 has 13 amino acids. Germline CDR1 reads WSHSY; CDR2 reads SAAADI.

This chain links TRBV7-9 with TRBJ2-7; tentatively, D is TRBD2 (6 bases). Germline CDR1 and CDR2: SEHNR and FQNEAQ (reference sequence). The CDR3 has 18 residues. V lost 2 bases and J lost 0, with 20 bases in between. The CDR3 sequence is CASSLSGTLGSSSYEQYF. CDR3 DNA: TGTGCCAGCAGCTTATCGGGGACTCTAGGTTCGAGCTCCTACGAGCAGTACTTC.

V gene TRBV2 combines with J gene TRBJ2-5; TRBD1 agrees at 7 bases. The CDR3 sequence is 12 residues long. Trimming took 10 bases from V and 5 from J; bases not matched to a gene: 7. Germline V gene data show CDR1 as SNHLY and CDR2 as FYNNEI. For the CDR3, the DNA is TGTGCCAAGAAGACAGGGAAGGAGACCCAGTACTTC. Amino acid sequence: CAKKTGKETQYF. Using reference TRBV2 and TRBJ2-5 for the parts outside the CDR3, the full variable domain is EPEVTQTPSHQVTQMGQEVILRCVPISNHLYFYWYRQILGQKVEFLVSFYNNEISEKSEIFDDQFSVERPDGSNFTLKIRSTKLEDSAMYFCAKKTGKETQYFGPGTRLLVL.

The chain employs TRBV18 and TRBJ1-5; D is possibly TRBD1 (5 bases). This CDR3 spans 15 amino acids. The germline gives CDR1 KGHSH, CDR2 LQKENI. Trimming took 5 bases from V and 7 from J, leaving 18 bases between them. CDR3 nucleotides: TGTGCCAGCTCAACATCTAGGGGATCCGGCCAGCCCCAGCATTTT. It encodes CASSTSRGSGQPQHF.

The rearrangement joins TRBV19 to TRBJ1-1, with 7 bases identical to TRBD1. This CDR3 spans 17 amino acids. The V segment lost 7 bases and the J segment 5 bases; nucleotides outside the gene matches: 19. Germline V lookup: CDR1 LNHDA, CDR2 SQIVND (reference sequence). Here the CDR3 reads CASIRSEGARVFTEAFF. As DNA, the CDR3 is TGTGCCAGTATCCGATCTGAGGGGGCGCGGGTTTTTACTGAAGCTTTCTTT.

The chain links TRBV5-1 to TRBJ2-3, with 8 positions matching TRBD2. V trimming: 4 bases; J trimming: 11 bases; junction bases outside the gene matches: 9. CDR3 size: 13 residues. CDR1 and CDR2 from the germline V gene are SGHRS and YFSETQ. DNA for the CDR3: TGCGCCAGCAGCGGGGCGCGGAGCGGGGGGCAGTATTTT. It is translated as CASSGARSGGQYF.

DNA for the CDR3: TGTGCCAGCAGCTCCCGCAGACGGAGTCAAGAGACCCAGTACTTC. Translation gives CASSSRRRSQETQYF. The chain joins TRBV7-9 to TRBJ2-5; D gene uncertain. With 4 bases removed from V and 2 bases from J, the gap between germline ends came to 14 bases. CDR1 and CDR2 (germline): SEHNR, FQNEAQ (reference sequence). CDR3 length: 15 amino acids. The full variable domain, its missing parts supplied by reference TRBV7-9 and TRBJ2-5, is DTGVSQNPRHKITKRGQNVTFRCDPISEHNRLYWYRQTLGQGPEFLTYFQNEAQLEKSRLLSDRFSAERPKGSFSTLEIQRTEQGDSAMYLCASSSRRRSQETQYFGPGTRLLVL.

The chain combines TRBV6-4 with TRBJ2-2, with D perhaps TRBD2 (5 bases). This CDR3 spans 19 amino acids. The germline V and J ends were trimmed by 2 bases and 0 bases, with 19 bases remaining between them. The V gene's germline CDR1 is MRHNA and CDR2 SNTAGT. CDR3 region: CASSDDRGAHKTNTGELFF. DNA of the CDR3: TGTGCCAGCAGTGACGACCGGGGAGCCCATAAAACGAACACCGGGGAGCTGTTTTTT.

Only a few counts were recorded for this clone. The rearrangement links TRBV9 to TRBJ2-7, with TRBD2 matching over 7 bases. V shed 6 bases and J 3 bases; nucleotides not matched to a gene: 6. The CDR3 is 13 amino acids. Germline V gene lookup returns CDR1 SGDLS and CDR2 YYNGEE. CDR3 residues: CASNGGEGYEQYF. The CDR3 bases are TGTGCCAGCAATGGCGGGGAGGGCTACGAGCAGTACTTC.

This chain links TRBV6-1 with TRBJ2-5, with TRBD2 matching 7 bases. With the DNA end fitting TRBJ2-7 better, the J assignment may be wrong. The CDR3 is 14 residues long. Germline CDR1 is MNHNS and CDR2 is SASEGT. The CDR3 DNA reads TGTGCCAGCAGTTCTGGGGGGGTGGGATACGAGCAGTACTTC. Residues: CASSSGGVGYEQYF.

The chain carries TRBV28 and TRBJ1-1, with D uncertain. V lost 8 bases and J lost 1, with 14 bases in between. Germline V gene data show CDR1 as MDHEN and CDR2 as SYDVKM. This CDR3 comprises 14 residues. The CDR3: CASREGRKNTEAFF. DNA of the CDR3: TGTGCCAGCCGGGAGGGCAGAAAGAACACTGAAGCTTTCTTT.

This clone was detected once. V usage is TRBV6-1 and J usage is TRBJ2-4; no clear D gene. Trimming cost V 1 base and J 0 bases, with 10 bases left between them. The CDR3 has 16 residues. Per germline, CDR1 MNHNS and CDR2 SASEGT. The chain's CDR3 is CASSEVPTIAKNIQYF. The CDR3 nucleotides read TGTGCCAGCAGTGAAGTTCCCACAATAGCCAAAAACATTCAGTACTTC.